The rows below give T cell receptor beta chains drawn from one sample of a study of T cells in tumors after PD-1 blockade. Sequenced by immunoSEQ multiplex PCR; TCRdb stores in-frame clones only, minus some. This sample yields about 25,000 clones, of which 65% to 85% are seen a single time; roughly 12% belongs to the top ten. The specimen comprised PBMCs, sampled after anti-PD-1 treatment. These receptors were collected from a human donor with basal cell carcinoma. Both conserved end residues are part of each CDR3. The D gene is left open where the match is weak. A clone size is listed for some rows: how often the clone was seen (once, few, many), or a class if it is expanded.

clone size: .
V gene: TRBV4-1
D gene: TRBD1
J gene: TRBJ1-2
CDR3 DNA: TGCGCCAGCAGCCACCGATCAGGGGGACTGACAGGAGATAGAGCAAATAACTATGGCTACACCTTC
CDR3 protein: CASSHRSGGLTGDRANNYGYTF

clone size: once
V gene: TRBV5-1
D gene: TRBD2
J gene: TRBJ2-3
CDR3 DNA: TGCGCCAGCAGCTCCTTAGCGGGGGGCTCTGATACGCAGTATTTT
CDR3 protein: CASSSLAGGSDTQYF

clone size: .
V gene: TRBV7-9
D gene: TRBD1
J gene: TRBJ2-7
CDR3 DNA: TGTGCCAGCAGCCCGGGACAGTCCTACGAGCAGTACTTC
CDR3 protein: CASSPGQSYEQYF

clone size: .
V gene: TRBV7-8
D gene: .
J gene: TRBJ1-6
CDR3 DNA: TGTGCCAGCAGCTTTCCCGGGCCCGGGGCCCTCCACTTT
CDR3 protein: CASSFPGPGALHF

clone size: .
V gene: TRBV5-1
D gene: .
J gene: TRBJ1-2
CDR3 DNA: TGCGCCAGCAGCTTATTGGACCCCTTCAACTATGGCTACACCTTC
CDR3 protein: CASSLLDPFNYGYTF

clone size: .
V gene: TRBV15
D gene: .
J gene: TRBJ1-6
CDR3 DNA: TGTGCCACCAGCGTCAGGGACCTTAGAGATTCACCCCTCCACTTT
CDR3 protein: CATSVRDLRDSPLHF

clone size: .
V gene: TRBV4-2
D gene: TRBD2
J gene: TRBJ2-3
CDR3 DNA: TGTGCCAGCGCCCCGGGACTAGCGGGTACAGATACGCAGTATTTT
CDR3 protein: CASAPGLAGTDTQYF

clone size: .
V gene: TRBV3-1/TRBV3-2
D gene: .
J gene: TRBJ2-1
CDR3 DNA: TGTGCCAGCAGCCAAGTTGGAGCCCTATACAATGAGCAGTTCTTC
CDR3 protein: CASSQVGALYNEQFF

clone size: .
V gene: TRBV2
D gene: .
J gene: TRBJ2-2
CDR3 DNA: TGTGCCAGCAGCTTGGGGGGCACCGGGGAGCTGTTTTTT
CDR3 protein: CASSLGGTGELFF

clone size: .
V gene: TRBV10-2
D gene: TRBD1
J gene: TRBJ1-1
CDR3 DNA: TGCGCCAGCAGTGAGGCACCGACAGGGCGGGCTGAAGCTTTCTTT
CDR3 protein: CASSEAPTGRAEAFF

clone size: few
V gene: TRBV5-6
D gene: .
J gene: TRBJ2-2
CDR3 DNA: TGTGCCAGCAGCTTGAGCCTTTCAAACACCGGGGAGCTGTTTTTT
CDR3 protein: CASSLSLSNTGELFF

clone size: .
V gene: TRBV5-1
D gene: .
J gene: TRBJ2-3
CDR3 DNA: TGCGCCAGCAGCTTGCGCGGGGTGGGCACAGATACGCAGTATTTT
CDR3 protein: CASSLRGVGTDTQYF

clone size: .
V gene: TRBV20-1
D gene: .
J gene: TRBJ1-5
CDR3 DNA: TGCAGTGCTAGTGATCTGGGATATAGCAATCAGCCCCAGCATTTT
CDR3 protein: CSASDLGYSNQPQHF

clone size: .
V gene: TRBV3-1/TRBV3-2
D gene: .
J gene: TRBJ2-7
CDR3 DNA: TGTGCCAGCAGCCAGGGTCTGATCCCGTACGAGCAGTACTTC
CDR3 protein: CASSQGLIPYEQYF

clone size: .
V gene: TRBV6-1
D gene: .
J gene: TRBJ1-2
CDR3 DNA: TGTGCCAGCAGTGAATTTATTGGGACACTGCTTAATGGCTACACCTTC
CDR3 protein: CASSEFIGTLLNGYTF

clone size: .
V gene: TRBV10-3
D gene: .
J gene: TRBJ1-3
CDR3 DNA: TGTGCCATCAGTGAGTCTCAGCGTCACCACACCATATATTTT
CDR3 protein: CAISESQRHHTIYF

clone size: .
V gene: TRBV5-1
D gene: TRBD1
J gene: TRBJ1-1
CDR3 DNA: TGCGCCAGCAGCGCGATGACAGGGGGCGCTAAGGTCTTCACTGAAGCTTTCTTT
CDR3 protein: CASSAMTGGAKVFTEAFF

clone size: .
V gene: TRBV6-5
D gene: .
J gene: TRBJ1-1
CDR3 DNA: TGTGCCAGCAGTTACTACGGGAACACTGAAGCTTTCTTT
CDR3 protein: CASSYYGNTEAFF

clone size: .
V gene: TRBV13
D gene: TRBD1
J gene: TRBJ1-3
CDR3 DNA: TGTGCCAGCAGCCACAGACCGACAGGGGCTGGAAACACCATATATTTT
CDR3 protein: CASSHRPTGAGNTIYF

clone size: .
V gene: TRBV5-1
D gene: TRBD1
J gene: TRBJ1-2
CDR3 DNA: TGCGCCAGCAGCCCACAGGGGGGCTATGGCTACACCTTC
CDR3 protein: CASSPQGGYGYTF

clone size: .
V gene: TRBV18
D gene: .
J gene: TRBJ1-6
CDR3 DNA: TGTGCCAGCTCACCAGTCGCAGGAGCTAATTCACCCCTCCACTTT
CDR3 protein: CASSPVAGANSPLHF

clone size: .
V gene: TRBV19
D gene: TRBD2
J gene: TRBJ2-3
CDR3 DNA: TGTGCCAGTAGTAGCGGGGGGGCGTATACGCAGTATTTT
CDR3 protein: CASSSGGAYTQYF

clone size: .
V gene: TRBV5-1
D gene: TRBD1
J gene: TRBJ2-7
CDR3 DNA: TGCGCCAGCAGCTTGTCTAAGGGGGCGGACGAGCAGTACTTC
CDR3 protein: CASSLSKGADEQYF

clone size: .
V gene: TRBV5-6
D gene: TRBD1
J gene: TRBJ2-5
CDR3 DNA: TGTGCCAGCAGCTCAATGTGGTCGGGACAGGGAAATCAAGAGACCCAGTACTTC
CDR3 protein: CASSSMWSGQGNQETQYF

clone size: .
V gene: TRBV5-6
D gene: .
J gene: TRBJ2-7
CDR3 DNA: TGTGCCAGCAGTTACGGGGTTTCCTACGAGCAGTACTTC
CDR3 protein: CASSYGVSYEQYF

clone size: few
V gene: TRBV6-6
D gene: .
J gene: TRBJ2-7
CDR3 DNA: TGTGCCAGCAGTTACGCGGAAGGATCTGGGGAGCAGTACTTC
CDR3 protein: CASSYAEGSGEQYF

clone size: .
V gene: TRBV27
D gene: .
J gene: TRBJ2-7
CDR3 DNA: TGTGCCAGCAGCCTAACTACATGGTCCGAGCAGTACTTC
CDR3 protein: CASSLTTWSEQYF

clone size: .
V gene: TRBV6-6
D gene: .
J gene: TRBJ1-5
CDR3 DNA: TGTGCCAGCAGCTTGGACGGAAGCAATCAGCTCCAGCATTTT
CDR3 protein: CASSLDGSNQLQHF

clone size: once
V gene: TRBV7-2
D gene: .
J gene: TRBJ2-7
CDR3 DNA: TGTGCCAGCAGCGCGCTCCCACAGGTTTCCTACGAGCAGTACTTC
CDR3 protein: CASSALPQVSYEQYF

clone size: few
V gene: TRBV6-5
D gene: .
J gene: TRBJ2-1
CDR3 DNA: TGTGCCAGCAGTTCCAACCAGAACAATGAGCAGTTCTTC
CDR3 protein: CASSSNQNNEQFF

clone size: few
V gene: TRBV5-1
D gene: .
J gene: TRBJ2-1
CDR3 DNA: TGCGCCAGCAGCTTGGCCGATGGTGGGGGGACGACCAATGAGCAGTTCTTC
CDR3 protein: CASSLADGGGTTNEQFF

clone size: .
V gene: TRBV5-4
D gene: .
J gene: TRBJ1-2
CDR3 DNA: TGTGCCAGCAGCCTGCTGGTCCAGTCCCTCGGCTACACCTTC
CDR3 protein: CASSLLVQSLGYTF

clone size: .
V gene: TRBV2
D gene: .
J gene: TRBJ2-7
CDR3 DNA: TGTGCCAGCAAGGGGAGTGGGGCTAGCTCCTACGAGCAGTACTTC
CDR3 protein: CASKGSGASSYEQYF